This TCR beta chain was sequenced during a study of T cell responses to AZD1222 COVID-19 vaccine. Study results and caveats: Without day 14 samples, only post-peak T cell repertoires were studied. Per reports, nearly half of all spike-specific TCRs target regions that are unmutated in variants.

Clones were read by immunoSEQ multiplex PCR, and TCRdb kept only the in-frame ones, dropping some. The sample has approximately 160,000 clones, 90% seen once. As regards this clone: Its cognate antigen is unknown.

Germline V lookup: CDR1 MGHRA, CDR2 YSYEKL. J gave up 7 bases and V 2 bases, and 4 bases lay outside the gene matches. The CDR3 has 14 residues. This TCR was recovered from an adult in good health. The sample here was peripheral blood, taken on day 0 of AZD1222 vaccination. V gene TRBV4-1 combines with J gene TRBJ2-1, with 8 bases identical to TRBD2. CDR3 amino acids: CASSQQRGWNEQFF. The CDR3 nucleotides read TGCGCCAGCAGCCAACAGCGGGGGTGGAATGAGCAGTTCTTC.